The entry below gives a single T cell receptor (beta chain) sequence along with its context. The target antigen is unknown. These data belong to a study of vaccination and CD4 T cells after COVID-19. Across the study: Six male and four female convalescents took part, two of them Hispanic. Whole-study results and caveats: Spike mono-reactivity was found in 304 of 307 vaccine-specific clones from convalescent patients.

Sequenced with the Oncomine TCR Beta short-read assay was DNA taken from cultured CD4+ T cells. One entry per CDR3 protein results from TCRdb running MiXCR on the PCR reads. The data hold 20,000 to 30,000 distinct CDR3 sequences, with around two thirds observed a single time. CDR3 length: 14 amino acids. Germline CDR1 reads MNHEY; CDR2 reads SMNVEV (reference sequence). V lost 8 bases, J lost 11 bases, and 19 bases lay in between. Indicated treatment: approximately 9-day PBMC culture with coronavirus spike peptide pools or control peptides (ViraFEST assay). Peptide pools at about 9.7 ug/ml and IL-2 at around 10 IU/ml were added to cultures of 1.8 million or so PBMCs per well.

The rearrangement joins TRBV27 to TRBJ1-6, with D possibly TRBD1 on 6 matching bases. The sequence was obtained from a human donor who received a COVID-19 vaccine. The sequencing here drew on CD4+ T cells from blood, cultured in vitro, taken after SARS-CoV-2 vaccination. The CDR3 loop reads CASAPRRGFPPLHF. The CDR3 DNA reads TGTGCCAGCGCTCCCCGAAGGGGGTTCCCACCCCTCCACTTT.